This TCR beta chain was recorded in a study of human T cells and chemical hapten exposure. Germline lookup yields CDR1 SGHTA and CDR2 FQGNSA. V was shortened by 7 bases and J by 9 bases, with 18 bases between the two germline ends. The CDR3 runs to 13 residues. In TCRdb, the RACE reads were re-called with MiXCR into one record per CDR3 protein. In the table there are approximately 89,000 distinct CDR3 sequences, roughly 10% of which are singletons. This clonotype was observed at least ten times. Time point in this sample: patch test 2, 6 weeks after DPC sensitization. Treatment defined: therapeutic diphenylcyclopropenone sensitization with weekly scalp DPC. The donor pool consisted of alopecia patients aged 18 to 70 years, considered suitable for DPC.

This sequence joins TRBV7-2 and TRBJ1-1; no clear D. The receptor's source is a woman aged 25 to 39 with alopecia areata. Some clones in this sample may be carry-over from other donors' samples. Sequences were derived from whole blood, sampled in connection with sensitization to the hapten diphenylcyclopropenone (DPC). DNA of the CDR3: TGTGCCAGCACCCCTCACGGGGTACTAAAAGCTTTCTTT. Amino acids: CASTPHGVLKAFF.